This T cell receptor (beta chain) was profiled in a study of T cell changes during pregnancy in multiple sclerosis (dated by TCRdb to the late 2010s). Study-wide context: The study examined how the T cell repertoire changed over the course of pregnancy in women with multiple sclerosis.

As to this clone: No antigen is known for it. Per-base qualities were not stored, and no clone one base away is much larger.

CDR1 and CDR2, per the germline V gene (reference sequence), are LNHDA and SQIVND. Unmatched junction bases come to 7, with V trimmed by 5 bases and J by 8 bases. From the cysteine up to the phenylalanine, the CDR3 has a length of 16 residues. Just CDR3 DNA is preserved here, 48 bases in frame from base 1. The library was produced with the immunoSEQ multiplex PCR assay. The table was pulled from immuneACCESS by TCRdb, which kept in-frame rearrangements only. Such tables lose some clones; where checked, under half of the loss comes from unresolved V genes, and the rest has no known cause. Here the sample has about 30,000 clones; 90% occur a single time. The ten top clones hold roughly 0.41% of the sample.

The clonotype originates from a female donor in good health, enrolled as a control in a pregnancy study. Here the chain combines TRBV19 and TRBJ2-2; a stretch of 14 junction bases matches TRBD2. Material: CD4+ T cells from peripheral blood mononuclear cells, obtained in the second trimester of pregnancy. The nucleotide sequence reads as follows: TGTGCCAGTAGTCCGCGGACTAGCGGGGGGTCAGGGGAGCTGTTTTTT. Its amino acids are CASSPRTSGGSGELFF. Outside the CDR3, residues come from the reference TRBV19 and TRBJ2-2 proteins, so the full variable domain is: DGGITQSPKYLFRKEGQNVTLSCEQNLNHDAMYWYRQDPGQGLRLIYYSQIVNDFQKGDIAEGYSVSREKKESFPLTVTSAQKNPTAFYLCASSPRTSGGSGELFFGEGSRLTVL.